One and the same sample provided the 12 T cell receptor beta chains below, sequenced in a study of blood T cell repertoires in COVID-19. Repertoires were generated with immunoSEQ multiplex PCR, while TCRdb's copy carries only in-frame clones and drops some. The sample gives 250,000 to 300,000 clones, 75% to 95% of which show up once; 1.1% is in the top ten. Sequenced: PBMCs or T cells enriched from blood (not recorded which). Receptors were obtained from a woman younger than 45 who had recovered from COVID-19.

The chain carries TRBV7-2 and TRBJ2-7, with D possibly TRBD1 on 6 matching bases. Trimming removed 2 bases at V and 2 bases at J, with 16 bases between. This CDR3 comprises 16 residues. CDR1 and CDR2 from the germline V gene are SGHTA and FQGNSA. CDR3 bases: TGTGCCAGCAGCTTAATCGGAGCAGGACAGACCTACGAGCAGTACTTC. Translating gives CASSLIGAGQTYEQYF.

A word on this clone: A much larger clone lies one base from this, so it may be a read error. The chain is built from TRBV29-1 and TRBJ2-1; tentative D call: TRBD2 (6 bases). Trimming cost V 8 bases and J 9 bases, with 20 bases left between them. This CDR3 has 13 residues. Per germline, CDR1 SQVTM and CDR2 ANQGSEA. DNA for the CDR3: TGCAGCATTGTCGTAACGGGAGTTGGTGAGCAGTTCTTC. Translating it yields CSIVVTGVGEQFF.

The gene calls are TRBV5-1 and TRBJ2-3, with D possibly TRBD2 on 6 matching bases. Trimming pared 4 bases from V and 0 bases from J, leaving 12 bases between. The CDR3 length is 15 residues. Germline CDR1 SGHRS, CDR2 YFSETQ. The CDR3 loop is CASSLRGTSTDTQYF. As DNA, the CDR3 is TGCGCCAGCAGCCTCCGGGGGACGAGCACAGATACGCAGTATTTT.

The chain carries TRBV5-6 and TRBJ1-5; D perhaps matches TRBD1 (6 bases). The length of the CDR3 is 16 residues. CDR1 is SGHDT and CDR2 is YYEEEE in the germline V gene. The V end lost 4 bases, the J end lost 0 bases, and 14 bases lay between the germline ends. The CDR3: CASSLGTQISNQPQHF. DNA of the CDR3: TGTGCCAGCAGCCTTGGGACACAGATTAGCAATCAGCCCCAGCATTTT.

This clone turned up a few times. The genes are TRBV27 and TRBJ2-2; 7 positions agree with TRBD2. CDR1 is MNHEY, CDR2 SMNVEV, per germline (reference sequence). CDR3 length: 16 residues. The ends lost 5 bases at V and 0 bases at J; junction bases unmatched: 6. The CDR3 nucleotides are TGTGCCAGCAGTCGCTATGCGGGAGCGAACACCGGGGAGCTGTTTTTT. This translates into CASSRYAGANTGELFF.

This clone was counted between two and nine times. The CDR3 protein is CATSEWGTGTSYEQYF. The CDR3 DNA is TGTGCCACCAGTGAGTGGGGGACAGGTACCTCCTACGAGCAGTACTTC. J is TRBJ2-7 and V is TRBV15; 8 nucleotides line up with TRBD1. Germline CDR1 reads LNHNV; CDR2 reads YYDKDF (reference sequence). J lost 0 bases, V lost 6 bases, and 10 bases had no gene match. The CDR3 is made up of 16 amino acids.

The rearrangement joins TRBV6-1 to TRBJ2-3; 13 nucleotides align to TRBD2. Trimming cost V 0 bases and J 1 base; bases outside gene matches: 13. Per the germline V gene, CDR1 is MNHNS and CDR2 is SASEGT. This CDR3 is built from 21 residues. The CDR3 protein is CASSEALGFLGLAGGTDTQYF. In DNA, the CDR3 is TGTGCCAGCAGTGAAGCGCTCGGATTCCTCGGACTAGCGGGAGGCACAGATACGCAGTATTTT.

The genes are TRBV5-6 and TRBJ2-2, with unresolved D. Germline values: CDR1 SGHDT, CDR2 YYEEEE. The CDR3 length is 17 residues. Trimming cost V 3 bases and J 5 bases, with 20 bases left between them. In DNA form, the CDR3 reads TGTGCCAGCAGCTATCCGAACAGCCCTTTTGGTACCGGGGAGCTGTTTTTT. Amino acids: CASSYPNSPFGTGELFF.

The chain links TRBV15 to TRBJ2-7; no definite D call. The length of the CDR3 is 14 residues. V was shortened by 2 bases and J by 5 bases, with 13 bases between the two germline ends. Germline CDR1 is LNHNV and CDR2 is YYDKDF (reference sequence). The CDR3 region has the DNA TGTGCCACCAGCAGAAACGCCCCTTGGCACGAGCAGTACTTC. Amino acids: CATSRNAPWHEQYF.

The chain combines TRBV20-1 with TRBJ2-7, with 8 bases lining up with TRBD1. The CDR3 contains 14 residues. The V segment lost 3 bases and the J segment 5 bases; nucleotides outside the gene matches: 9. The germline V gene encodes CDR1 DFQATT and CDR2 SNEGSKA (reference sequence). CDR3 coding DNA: TGCAGTGCTAGTTTCCGGGACAGGAGGCACGAGCAGTACTTC. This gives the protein CSASFRDRRHEQYF.

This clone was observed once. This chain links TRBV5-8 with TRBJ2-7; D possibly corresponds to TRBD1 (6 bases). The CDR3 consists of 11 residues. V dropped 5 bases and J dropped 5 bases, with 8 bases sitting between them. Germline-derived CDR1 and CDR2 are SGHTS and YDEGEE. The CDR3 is CASSYRDEQYF. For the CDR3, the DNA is TGTGCCAGCAGTTACAGGGACGAGCAGTACTTC.

In DNA form, the CDR3 reads TGTGCCAGCAGCGTCTCGACCGGGGAGCTGTTTTTT. Translating gives CASSVSTGELFF. The chain links TRBV9 to TRBJ2-2; D gene uncertain. Germline V gene sequence: CDR1 SGDLS, CDR2 YYNGEE. This CDR3 region has 12 residues. The V and J ends lost 2 bases and 5 bases respectively, with 4 bases between them.